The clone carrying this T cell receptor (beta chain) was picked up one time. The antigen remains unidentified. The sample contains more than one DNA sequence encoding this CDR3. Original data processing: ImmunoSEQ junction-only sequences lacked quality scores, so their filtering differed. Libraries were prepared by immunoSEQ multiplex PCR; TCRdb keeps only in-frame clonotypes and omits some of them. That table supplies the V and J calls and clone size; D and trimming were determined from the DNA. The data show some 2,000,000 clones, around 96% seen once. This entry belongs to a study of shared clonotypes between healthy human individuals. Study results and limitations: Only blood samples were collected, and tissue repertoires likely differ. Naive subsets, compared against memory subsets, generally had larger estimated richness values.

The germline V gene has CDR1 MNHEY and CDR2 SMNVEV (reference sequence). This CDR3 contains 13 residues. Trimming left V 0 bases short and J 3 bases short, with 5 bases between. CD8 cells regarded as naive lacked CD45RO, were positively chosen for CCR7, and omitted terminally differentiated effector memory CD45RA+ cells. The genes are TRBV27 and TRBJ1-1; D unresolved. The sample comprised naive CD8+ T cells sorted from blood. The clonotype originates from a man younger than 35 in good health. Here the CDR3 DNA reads TGTGCCAGCAGTTTATCCGGGGACACTGAAGCTTTCTTT. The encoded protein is CASSLSGDTEAFF.